Below are 18 T cell receptor beta chains sequenced from a single sample in a study of blood T cell repertoires in COVID-19. Here immunoSEQ multiplex PCR was the method, and the copy in TCRdb shows in-frame clones only, minus some. Altogether fewer than 200,000 clones are present, about 88% being singletons, with the ten largest covering roughly 8%. Material: peripheral blood. These receptors came from a woman aged 60-75 years with COVID-19, enrolled during active disease.

The rearrangement links TRBV5-4 to TRBJ2-2; 13 bases line up with TRBD2. This CDR3 comprises 17 residues. The V and J ends lost 4 bases and 5 bases, in that order; junction bases with no gene match: 8. Germline assignment: CDR1 SGHNT and CDR2 YYREEE (reference sequence). This chain's CDR3 is CASSLGLAGARTGELFF. CDR3 DNA sequence: TGTGCCAGCAGCCTCGGACTAGCGGGAGCTCGGACCGGGGAGCTGTTTTTT.

There are a few counts of this clone. This chain joins TRBV6-5 and TRBJ1-3, with D perhaps matching TRBD1 (5 bases). The CDR3 totals 16 residues. Trimming shortened V by 0 bases and J by 4 bases, and 13 bases separated the two germline ends. CDR1 and CDR2 from the germline V gene are MNHEY and SVGAGI. DNA of the CDR3: TGTGCCAGCAGTTACTCTGGCCAGGGAATCGGAAACACCATATATTTT. Translating gives CASSYSGQGIGNTIYF.

The chain couples TRBV18 to TRBJ1-4; tentative D call: TRBD1 (5 bases). CDR3 length: 15 residues. V shed 1 base and J shed 4 bases, with 10 bases lying between them. In germline, CDR1 is KGHSH, CDR2 LQKENI. The CDR3 loop reads CASSPRRGDNEKLFF. In DNA form, the CDR3 reads TGTGCCAGCTCACCACGGCGGGGGGATAATGAAAAACTGTTTTTT. Filled out from reference TRBV18 and TRBJ1-4, the complete variable domain reads NAGVMQNPRHLVRRRGQEARLRCSPMKGHSHVYWYRQLPEEGLKFMVYLQKENIIDESGMPKERFSAEFPKEGPSILRIQQVVRGDSAAYFCASSPRRGDNEKLFFGSGTQLSVL.

The V gene is TRBV3-1 (or the pseudogene TRBV3-2), the J gene TRBJ1-6; TRBD1 matches 12 bases. Germline CDR1 is LGHDT and CDR2 is YNNKEL (reference sequence). The CDR3 runs to 18 residues. The V gene end was trimmed by 4 bases and the J gene end by 7 bases; junction bases not matched to a gene: 11. Here the CDR3 DNA reads TGTGCCAGCAGCCCCCAGGGAGGGACAGGGGGCATCAATTCACCCCTCCACTTT. Translated, it gives CASSPQGGTGGINSPLHF.

The chain uses TRBV27 and TRBJ1-5; D perhaps matches TRBD1 (6 bases). Trimming cost V 3 bases and J 3 bases, with 9 bases left between them. Germline V gene sequence: CDR1 MNHEY, CDR2 SMNVEV (reference sequence). This CDR3 has 14 amino acids. CDR3 DNA sequence: TGTGCCAGCAGTTTGGACAGATCCAATCAGCCCCAGCATTTT. This codes for CASSLDRSNQPQHF.

The chain uses TRBV5-5 and TRBJ1-6; 9 nucleotides line up with TRBD1. The germline gives CDR1 SGHKS, CDR2 YYEKEE (reference sequence). The CDR3 totals 16 residues. With 4 bases clipped from V and 8 bases from J, the junction kept 10 bases outside the gene matches. In DNA, the CDR3 is TGTGCCAGCAGCACAGGGACAGGGCGGGAGTATTCACCCCTCCACTTT. Translated, it gives CASSTGTGREYSPLHF.

The V call is TRBV7-9, the J call TRBJ2-2; D possibly corresponds to TRBD1 (6 bases). Germline lookup yields CDR1 SEHNR and CDR2 FQNEAQ (reference sequence). This CDR3 has 17 residues. Trimming cost V 0 bases and J 1 base, with 12 bases left between them. The CDR3 loop reads CASSLASGTLNTGELFF. The CDR3 bases are TGTGCCAGCAGCTTAGCTTCCGGGACACTGAACACCGGGGAGCTGTTTTTT.

This chain connects TRBV5-6 to TRBJ2-1; 7 bases are shared with TRBD2. Trimming cost V 4 bases and J 2 bases; bases outside gene matches: 3. The CDR3 is 14 residues long. Germline CDR1 is SGHDT and CDR2 is YYEEEE. CDR3 sequence reads: CASSGGLAYNEQFF. The CDR3 DNA sequence: TGTGCCAGCAGCGGCGGACTAGCCTACAATGAGCAGTTCTTC.

The chain combines TRBV6-6 with TRBJ2-7; perhaps TRBD2 as D (5 bases). This CDR3 comprises 15 residues. Germline CDR1 MNHNY, CDR2 SVGAGI (reference sequence). The V end was cut by 6 bases, the J end by 0 bases, with 15 bases between. The chain's CDR3 is CASRGLRADSYEQYF. CDR3 in DNA: TGTGCCAGCAGGGGCCTGCGGGCCGACTCCTACGAGCAGTACTTC.

The chain combines TRBV7-8 with TRBJ1-1, with 8 bases identical to TRBD1. The germline gives CDR1 SGHVS, CDR2 FQNEAQ. The V and J ends lost 0 bases and 1 base, in that order; junction bases with no gene match: 10. The CDR3 has 18 amino acids. CDR3 in DNA: TGTGCCAGCAGCTTAGCGACCCAGGGGGCGAGTGGGAACACTGAAGCTTTCTTT. Amino acids: CASSLATQGASGNTEAFF.

J is TRBJ2-1 and V is TRBV11-3, with D perhaps matching TRBD1 (5 bases). V was pared by 0 bases and J by 0 bases, with 12 bases between. The CDR3 is made up of 17 amino acids. The germline CDR1 and CDR2 sequences are SGHNT and YENEEA. Written as DNA, the CDR3 is TGTGCCAGCAGCTTAGATCTGGGGCCGAGCTCCTACAATGAGCAGTTCTTC. It specifies CASSLDLGPSSYNEQFF.

This chain links TRBV12-5 with TRBJ2-3, with D perhaps TRBD1 (5 bases). CDR1 LGHNT and CDR2 FRNRAP come from the germline V gene. The length of the CDR3 is 15 residues. With 2 bases removed from V and 4 bases from J, the gap between germline ends came to 13 bases. As DNA, the CDR3 is TGTGCTAGTGGTTTGCCTTCGCAGGGCTCAGATACGCAGTATTTT. Amino acids: CASGLPSQGSDTQYF.

The rearrangement uses TRBV5-1 and TRBJ2-1; TRBD1 matches at 8 bases. Trimming took 4 bases from V and 8 from J; bases not matched to a gene: 23. Germline CDR1 and CDR2: SGHRS and YFSETQ. The CDR3 spans 19 residues. The DNA for the CDR3 is TGCGCCAGCAGCCTTCTTCGGACAGGGAGTTTGGGTTCAGGTGATGAGCAGTTCTTC. It encodes CASSLLRTGSLGSGDEQFF.

The chain has TRBV3-1 (or the pseudogene TRBV3-2) and TRBJ1-3; a possible D gene is TRBD1 (5 bases). Germline-derived CDR1 and CDR2 are LGHDT and YNNKEL (reference sequence). The CDR3 length is 14 residues. V gave up 7 bases and J gave up 5 bases, with 15 bases separating them. Written as DNA, the CDR3 is TGTGCCAGCAAACAAAGGGGCGAGAGAAACACCATATATTTT. Amino acids: CASKQRGERNTIYF.

The chain links TRBV6-4 to TRBJ2-7; 7 positions agree with TRBD2. The CDR3 runs to 16 residues. Germline V CDR1 and CDR2: MRHNA, SNTAGT. J gave up 1 base and V 0 bases, and 6 bases lay outside the gene matches. The CDR3 DNA is TGTGCCAGCAGTGACTCGCGGCTAGCGGAGTCCTACGAGCAGTACTTC. Protein: CASSDSRLAESYEQYF.

This clone was recorded once. For the CDR3, the DNA is TGTGCCAGCAGCTTGAGCGGGACCTTCTACGAGCAGTACGTC. Its translation is CASSLSGTFYEQYV. The J gene is TRBJ2-7, the V gene TRBV5-6, with 7 nucleotides matching TRBD2. Trimming at V came to 1 base and at J to 3 bases, leaving 4 bases not matched to a gene. The germline V gene encodes CDR1 SGHDT and CDR2 YYEEEE. The CDR3 is 14 amino acids.

The chain combines TRBV7-7 with TRBJ2-7, with 13 bases fitting TRBD2. CDR1 and CDR2 from the germline V gene are SSHAT and FNYEAQ (reference sequence). The CDR3 runs to 18 residues. V dropped 2 bases and J dropped 2; count of bases not matched to a gene: 9. The CDR3 nucleotides are TGTGCCAGCAGCTTATGTTCGGGACTAGCGGGGACCACCTACGAGCAGTACGTC. Protein sequence: CASSLCSGLAGTTYEQYV.

The CDR3 sequence: CASSLGLGSNQPQHF. The CDR3 region has the DNA TGTGCCAGCAGCTTGGGGCTGGGGAGCAATCAGCCCCAGCATTTT. The chain links TRBV7-2 to TRBJ1-5, with D maybe TRBD1 (5 bases). The CDR3 runs 15 residues. Looked up from germline, CDR1 is SGHTA and CDR2 is FQGNSA. V dropped 3 bases and J dropped 1 base, with 10 bases sitting between them.